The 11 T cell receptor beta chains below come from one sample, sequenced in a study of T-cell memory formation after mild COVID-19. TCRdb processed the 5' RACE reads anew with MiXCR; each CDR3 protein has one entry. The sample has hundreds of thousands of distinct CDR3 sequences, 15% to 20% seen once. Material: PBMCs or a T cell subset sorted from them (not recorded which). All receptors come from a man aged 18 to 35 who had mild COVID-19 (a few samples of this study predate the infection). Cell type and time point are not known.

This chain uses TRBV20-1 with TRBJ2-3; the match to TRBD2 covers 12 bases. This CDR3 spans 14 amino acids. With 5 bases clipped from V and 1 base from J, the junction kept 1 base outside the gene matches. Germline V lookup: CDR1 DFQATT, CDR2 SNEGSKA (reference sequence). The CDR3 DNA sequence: TGCAGTGCTTGGACTAGCGGGGGCACAGATACGCAGTATTTT. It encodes CSAWTSGGTDTQYF.

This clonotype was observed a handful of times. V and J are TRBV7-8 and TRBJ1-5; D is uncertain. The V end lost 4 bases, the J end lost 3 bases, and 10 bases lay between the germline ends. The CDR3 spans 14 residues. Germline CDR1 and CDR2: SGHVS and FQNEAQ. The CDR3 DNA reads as TGTGCCAGCAGCTCAACGGACCTCAATCAGCCCCAGCATTTT. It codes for CASSSTDLNQPQHF.

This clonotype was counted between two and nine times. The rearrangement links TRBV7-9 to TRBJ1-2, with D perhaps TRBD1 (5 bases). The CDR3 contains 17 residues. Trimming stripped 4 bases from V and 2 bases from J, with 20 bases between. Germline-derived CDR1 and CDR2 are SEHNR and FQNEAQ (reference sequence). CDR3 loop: CASSSGGRLGGNYGYTF. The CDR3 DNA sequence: TGTGCCAGCAGCTCAGGAGGACGCCTCGGGGGAAACTATGGCTACACCTTC.

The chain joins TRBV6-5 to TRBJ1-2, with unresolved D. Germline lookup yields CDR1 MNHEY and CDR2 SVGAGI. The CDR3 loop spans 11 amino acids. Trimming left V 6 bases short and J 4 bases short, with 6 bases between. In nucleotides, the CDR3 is TGTGCCAGCAGGGACTTCTATGGCTACACCTTC. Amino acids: CASRDFYGYTF.

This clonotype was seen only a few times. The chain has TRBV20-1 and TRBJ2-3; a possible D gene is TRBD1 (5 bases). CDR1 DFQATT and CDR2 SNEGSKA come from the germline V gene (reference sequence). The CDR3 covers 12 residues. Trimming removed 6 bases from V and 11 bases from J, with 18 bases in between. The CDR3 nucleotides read TGCAGTGCGCCGACGCAGGGATATGGGCAGTATTTT. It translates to CSAPTQGYGQYF.

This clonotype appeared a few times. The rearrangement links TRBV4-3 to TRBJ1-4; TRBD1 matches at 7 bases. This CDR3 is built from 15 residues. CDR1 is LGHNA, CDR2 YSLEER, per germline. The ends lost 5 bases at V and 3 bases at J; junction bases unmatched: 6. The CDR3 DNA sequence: TGCGCCAGCAGCGGCAGGGGGACATCTAATGAAAAACTGTTTTTT. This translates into CASSGRGTSNEKLFF.

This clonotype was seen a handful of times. In DNA, the CDR3 is TGTGCCAGCAGCTTGGGTCGGGACGCGTACTTC. This codes for CASSLGRDAYF. V usage is TRBV7-9 and J usage is TRBJ2-4, with D perhaps being TRBD1 or TRBD2 (5 bases each). V was clipped by 3 bases and J by 15 bases, with 12 bases between them. Germline CDR1 is SEHNR and CDR2 is FQNEAQ (reference sequence). The CDR3 runs to 11 residues.

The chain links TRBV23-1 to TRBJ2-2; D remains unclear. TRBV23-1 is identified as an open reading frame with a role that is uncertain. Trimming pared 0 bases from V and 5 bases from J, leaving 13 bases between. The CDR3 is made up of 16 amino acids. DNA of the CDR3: TGCGCCAGCAGTCAATCCCCGATCATCAGGACCGGGGAGCTGTTTTTT. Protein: CASSQSPIIRTGELFF.

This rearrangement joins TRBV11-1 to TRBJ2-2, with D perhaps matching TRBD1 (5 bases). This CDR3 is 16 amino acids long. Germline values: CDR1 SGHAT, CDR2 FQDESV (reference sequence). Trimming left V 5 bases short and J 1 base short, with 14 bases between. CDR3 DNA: TGTGCCAGCAGCCCTTCCGGAAGGGGGAACACCGGGGAGCTGTTTTTT. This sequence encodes CASSPSGRGNTGELFF.

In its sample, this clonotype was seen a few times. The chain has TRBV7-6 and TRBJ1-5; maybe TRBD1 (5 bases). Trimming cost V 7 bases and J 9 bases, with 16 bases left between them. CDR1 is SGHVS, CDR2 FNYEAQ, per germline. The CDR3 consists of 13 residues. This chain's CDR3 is CASIVGRGRPQHF. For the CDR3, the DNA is TGTGCCAGCATCGTAGGGAGGGGTCGGCCCCAGCATTTT.

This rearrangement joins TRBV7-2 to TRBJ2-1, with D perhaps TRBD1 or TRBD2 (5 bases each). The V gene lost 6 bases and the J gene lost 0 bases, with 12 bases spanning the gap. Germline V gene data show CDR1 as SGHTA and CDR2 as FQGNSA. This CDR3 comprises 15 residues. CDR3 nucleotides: TGTGCCAGCAGTGAGGGGAGAAACTCCTACAATGAGCAGTTCTTC. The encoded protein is CASSEGRNSYNEQFF.